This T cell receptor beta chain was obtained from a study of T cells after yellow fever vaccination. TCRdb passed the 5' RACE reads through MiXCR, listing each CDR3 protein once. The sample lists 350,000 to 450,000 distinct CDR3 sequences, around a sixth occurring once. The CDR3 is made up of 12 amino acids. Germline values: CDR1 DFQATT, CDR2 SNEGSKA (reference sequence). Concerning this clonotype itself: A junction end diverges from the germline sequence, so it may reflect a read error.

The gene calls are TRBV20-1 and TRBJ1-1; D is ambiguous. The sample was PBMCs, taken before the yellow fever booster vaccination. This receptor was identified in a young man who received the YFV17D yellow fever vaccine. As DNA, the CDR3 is TGCAGTGCTAGAAGGCGTGACACTGATGCTTTCTTT. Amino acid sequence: CSARRRDTDAFF.